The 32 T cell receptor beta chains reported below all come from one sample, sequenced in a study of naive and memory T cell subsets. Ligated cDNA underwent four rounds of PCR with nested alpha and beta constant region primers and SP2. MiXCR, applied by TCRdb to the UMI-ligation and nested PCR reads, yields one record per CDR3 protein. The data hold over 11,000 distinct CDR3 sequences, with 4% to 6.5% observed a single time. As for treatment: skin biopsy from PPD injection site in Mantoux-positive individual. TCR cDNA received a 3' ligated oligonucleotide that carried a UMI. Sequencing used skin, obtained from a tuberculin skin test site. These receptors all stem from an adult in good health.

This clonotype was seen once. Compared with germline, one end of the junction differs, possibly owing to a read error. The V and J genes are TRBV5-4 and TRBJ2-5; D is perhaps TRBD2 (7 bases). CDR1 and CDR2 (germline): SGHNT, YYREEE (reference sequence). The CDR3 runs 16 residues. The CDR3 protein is CARSFEEGGCQETQYF. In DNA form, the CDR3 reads TGTGCCAGGAGCTTCGAGGAGGGGGGGTGTCAAGAGACCCAGTACTTC.

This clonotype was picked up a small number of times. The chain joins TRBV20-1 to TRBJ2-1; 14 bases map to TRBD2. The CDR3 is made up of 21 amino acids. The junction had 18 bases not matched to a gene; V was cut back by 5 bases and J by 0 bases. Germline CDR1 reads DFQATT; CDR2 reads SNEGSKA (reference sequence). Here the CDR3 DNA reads TGCAGTGCTTTACCTGTGTATCGACTAGCGGGGGGGTCAAGCTCCTACAATGAGCAGTTCTTC. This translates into CSALPVYRLAGGSSSYNEQFF.

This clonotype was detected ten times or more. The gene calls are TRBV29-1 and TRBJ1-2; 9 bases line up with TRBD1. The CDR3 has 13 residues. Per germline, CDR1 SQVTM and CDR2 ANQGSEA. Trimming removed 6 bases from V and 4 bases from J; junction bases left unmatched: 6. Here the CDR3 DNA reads TGCAGCGTCCGGACAGGGGCCCTCTATGGCTACACCTTC. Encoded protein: CSVRTGALYGYTF.

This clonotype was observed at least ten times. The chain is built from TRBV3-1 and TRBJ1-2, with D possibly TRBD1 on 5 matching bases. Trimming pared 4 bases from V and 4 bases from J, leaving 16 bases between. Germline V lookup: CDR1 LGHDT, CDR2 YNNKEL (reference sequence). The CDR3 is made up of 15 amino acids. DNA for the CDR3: TGTGCCAGCAGCCTAGGACATTATTCGGGCTATGGCTACACCTTC. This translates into CASSLGHYSGYGYTF. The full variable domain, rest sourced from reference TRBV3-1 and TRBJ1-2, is DTAVSQTPKYLVTQMGNDKSIKCEQNLGHDTMYWYKQDSKKFLKIMFSYNNKELIINETVPNRFSPKSPDKAHLNLHINSLELGDSAVYFCASSLGHYSGYGYTFGSGTRLTVV.

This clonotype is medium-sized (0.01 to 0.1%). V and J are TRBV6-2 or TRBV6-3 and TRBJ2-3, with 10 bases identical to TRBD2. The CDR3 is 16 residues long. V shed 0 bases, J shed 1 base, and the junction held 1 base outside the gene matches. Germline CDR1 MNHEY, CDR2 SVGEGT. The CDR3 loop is CASSYSGLAGTDTQYF. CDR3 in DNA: TGTGCCAGCAGTTACTCAGGACTAGCGGGCACAGATACGCAGTATTTT.

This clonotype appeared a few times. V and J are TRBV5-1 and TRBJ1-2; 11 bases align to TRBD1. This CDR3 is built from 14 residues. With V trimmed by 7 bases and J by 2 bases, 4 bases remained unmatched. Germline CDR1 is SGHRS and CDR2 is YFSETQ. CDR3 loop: CASARDRGNYGYTF. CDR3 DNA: TGCGCCAGCGCCCGGGACAGGGGGAACTATGGCTACACCTTC.

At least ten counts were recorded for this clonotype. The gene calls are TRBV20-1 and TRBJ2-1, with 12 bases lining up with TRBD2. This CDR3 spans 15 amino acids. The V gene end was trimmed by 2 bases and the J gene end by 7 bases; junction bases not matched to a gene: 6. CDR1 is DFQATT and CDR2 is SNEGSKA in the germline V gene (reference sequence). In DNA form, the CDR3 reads TGCAGTGCTAGATTCCTAGCGGGGGGGATAAATGAGCAGTTCTTC. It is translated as CSARFLAGGINEQFF.

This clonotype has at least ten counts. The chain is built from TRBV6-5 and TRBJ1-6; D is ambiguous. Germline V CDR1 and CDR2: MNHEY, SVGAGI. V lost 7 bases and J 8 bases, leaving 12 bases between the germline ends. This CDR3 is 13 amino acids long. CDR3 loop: CASKKVRDSPLHF. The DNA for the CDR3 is TGTGCCAGCAAAAAGGTCCGAGATTCACCCCTCCACTTT.

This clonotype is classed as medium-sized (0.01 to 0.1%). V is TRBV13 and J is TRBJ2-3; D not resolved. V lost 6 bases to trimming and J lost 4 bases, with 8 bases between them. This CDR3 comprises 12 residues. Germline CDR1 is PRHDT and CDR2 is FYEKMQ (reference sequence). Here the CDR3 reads CASSSSSDTQYF. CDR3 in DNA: TGTGCCAGCAGTAGTAGTTCAGATACGCAGTATTTT.

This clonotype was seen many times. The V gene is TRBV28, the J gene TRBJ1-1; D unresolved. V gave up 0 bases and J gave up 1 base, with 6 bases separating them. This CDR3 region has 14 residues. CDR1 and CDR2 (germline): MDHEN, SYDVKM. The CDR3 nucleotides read TGTGCCAGCAGTTTATGGGAGGGGAACACTGAAGCTTTCTTT. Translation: CASSLWEGNTEAFF.

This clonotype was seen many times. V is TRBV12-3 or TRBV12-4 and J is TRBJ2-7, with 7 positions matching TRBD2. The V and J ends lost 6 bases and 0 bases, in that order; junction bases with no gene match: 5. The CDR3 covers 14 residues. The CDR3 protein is CASRPGLNSYEQYF. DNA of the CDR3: TGTGCCAGCAGACCGGGACTAAACTCCTACGAGCAGTACTTC.

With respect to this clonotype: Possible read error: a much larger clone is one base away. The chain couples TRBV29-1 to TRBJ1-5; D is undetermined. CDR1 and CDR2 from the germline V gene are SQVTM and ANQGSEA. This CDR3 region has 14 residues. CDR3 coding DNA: TGCAACGTTGTGGCTACGGATAGCAATCAGCCCCAGCATTTT. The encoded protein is CNVVATDSNQPQHF.

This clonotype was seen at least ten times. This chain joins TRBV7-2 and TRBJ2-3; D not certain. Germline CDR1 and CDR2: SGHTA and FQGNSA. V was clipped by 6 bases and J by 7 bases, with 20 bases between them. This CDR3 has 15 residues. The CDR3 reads CASRQSPSFGNTQYF. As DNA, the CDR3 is TGTGCCAGCAGACAGAGCCCTAGTTTCGGTAATACGCAGTATTTT. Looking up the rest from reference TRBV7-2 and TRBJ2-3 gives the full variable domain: GAGVSQSPSNKVTEKGKDVELRCDPISGHTALYWYRQSLGQGLEFLIYFQGNSAPDKSGLPSDRFSAERTGGSVSTLTIQRTQQEDSAVYLCASRQSPSFGNTQYFGPGTRLTVL.

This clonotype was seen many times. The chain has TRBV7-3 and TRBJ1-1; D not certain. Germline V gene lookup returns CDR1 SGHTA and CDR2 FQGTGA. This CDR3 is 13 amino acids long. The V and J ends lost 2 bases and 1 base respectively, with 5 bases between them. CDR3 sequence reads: CASSLSGNTEAFF. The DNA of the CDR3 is TGTGCCAGCAGCTTATCAGGGAACACTGAAGCTTTCTTT.

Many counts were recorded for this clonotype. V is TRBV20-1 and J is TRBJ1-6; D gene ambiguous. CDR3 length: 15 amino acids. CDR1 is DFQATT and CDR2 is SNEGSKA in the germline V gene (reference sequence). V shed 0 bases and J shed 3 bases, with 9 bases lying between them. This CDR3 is CSARDYLDYNSPLHF. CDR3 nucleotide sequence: TGCAGTGCTAGAGATTACTTGGACTATAATTCACCCCTCCACTTT.

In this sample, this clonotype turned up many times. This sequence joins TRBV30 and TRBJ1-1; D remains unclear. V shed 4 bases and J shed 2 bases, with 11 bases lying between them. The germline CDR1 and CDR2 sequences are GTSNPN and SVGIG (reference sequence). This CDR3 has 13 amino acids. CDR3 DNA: TGTGCCTGGACTCCGCTTGATAACACTGAAGCTTTCTTT. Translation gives CAWTPLDNTEAFF.

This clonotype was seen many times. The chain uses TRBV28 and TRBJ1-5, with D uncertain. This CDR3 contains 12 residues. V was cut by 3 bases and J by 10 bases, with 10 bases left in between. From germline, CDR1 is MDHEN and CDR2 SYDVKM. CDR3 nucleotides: TGTGCCAGCAGTTTGATGCAGATCCCCCAGCATTTT. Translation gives CASSLMQIPQHF.

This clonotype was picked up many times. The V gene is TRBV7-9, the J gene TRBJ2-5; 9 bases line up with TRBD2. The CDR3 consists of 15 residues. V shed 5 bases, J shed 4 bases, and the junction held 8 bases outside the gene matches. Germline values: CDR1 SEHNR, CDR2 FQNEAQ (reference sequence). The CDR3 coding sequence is TGTGCCAGCAGCCTAGAGCGGGGGGTAGGAGAGACCCAGTACTTC. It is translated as CASSLERGVGETQYF.

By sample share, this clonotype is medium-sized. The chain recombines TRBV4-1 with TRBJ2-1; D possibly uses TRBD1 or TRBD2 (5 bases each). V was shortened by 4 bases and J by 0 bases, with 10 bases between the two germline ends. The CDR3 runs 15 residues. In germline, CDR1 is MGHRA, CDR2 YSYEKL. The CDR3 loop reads CASSPRGDSYNEQFF. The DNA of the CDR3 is TGCGCCAGCAGCCCGAGGGGTGACTCCTACAATGAGCAGTTCTTC.

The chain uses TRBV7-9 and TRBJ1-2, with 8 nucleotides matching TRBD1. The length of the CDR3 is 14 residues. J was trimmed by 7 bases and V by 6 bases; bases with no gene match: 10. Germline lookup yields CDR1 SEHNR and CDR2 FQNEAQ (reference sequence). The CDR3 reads CASSSDRVLSGYTF. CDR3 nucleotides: TGTGCCAGCAGTTCGGACAGGGTTTTAAGTGGCTACACCTTC.

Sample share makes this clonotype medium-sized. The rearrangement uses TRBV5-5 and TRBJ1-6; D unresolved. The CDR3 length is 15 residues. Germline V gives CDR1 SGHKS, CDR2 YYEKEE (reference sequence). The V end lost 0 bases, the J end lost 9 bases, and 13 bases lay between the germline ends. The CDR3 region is CASSLAFDRSSPLHF. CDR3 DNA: TGTGCCAGCAGCTTGGCCTTCGATCGTTCTTCACCCCTCCACTTT.

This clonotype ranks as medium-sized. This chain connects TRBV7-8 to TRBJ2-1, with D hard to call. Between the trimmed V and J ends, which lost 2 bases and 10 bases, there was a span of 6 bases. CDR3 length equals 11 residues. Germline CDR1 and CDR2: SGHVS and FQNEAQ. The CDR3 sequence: CASSLFEEQFF. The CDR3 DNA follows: TGTGCCAGCAGCTTATTTGAGGAGCAGTTCTTC.

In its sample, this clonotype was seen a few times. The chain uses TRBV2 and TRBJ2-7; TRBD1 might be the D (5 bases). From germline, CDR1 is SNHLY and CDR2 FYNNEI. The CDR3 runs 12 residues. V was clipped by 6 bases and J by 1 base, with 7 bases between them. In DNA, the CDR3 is TGTGCCAGCAGACAGGAGTCCTACGAGCAGTACTTC. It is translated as CASRQESYEQYF.

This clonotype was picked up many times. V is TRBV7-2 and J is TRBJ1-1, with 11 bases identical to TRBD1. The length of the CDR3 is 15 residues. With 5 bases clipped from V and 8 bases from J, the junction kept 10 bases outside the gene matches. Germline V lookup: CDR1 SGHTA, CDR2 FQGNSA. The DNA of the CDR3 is TGTGCCAGCAGCCGAGATAGGACAGGGGGCGGGGAAGCTTTCTTT. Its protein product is CASSRDRTGGGEAFF. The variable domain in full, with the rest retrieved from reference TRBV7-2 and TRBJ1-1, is GAGVSQSPSNKVTEKGKDVELRCDPISGHTALYWYRQSLGQGLEFLIYFQGNSAPDKSGLPSDRFSAERTGGSVSTLTIQRTQQEDSAVYLCASSRDRTGGGEAFFGQGTRLTVV.

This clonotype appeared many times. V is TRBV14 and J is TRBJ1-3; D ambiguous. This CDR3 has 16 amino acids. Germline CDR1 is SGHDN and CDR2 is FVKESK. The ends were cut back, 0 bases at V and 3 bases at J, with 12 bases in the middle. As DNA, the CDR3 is TGTGCCAGCAGCCAAGATTTTAGGGTCCATGGAAACACCATATATTTT. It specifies CASSQDFRVHGNTIYF.

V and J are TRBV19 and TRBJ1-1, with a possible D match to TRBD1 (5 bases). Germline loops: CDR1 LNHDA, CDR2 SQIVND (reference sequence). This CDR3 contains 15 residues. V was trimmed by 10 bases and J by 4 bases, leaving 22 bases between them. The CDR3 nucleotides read TGTGCCACGTCCCGTTTGGGGGAAGGGAGCACTGAAGCTTTCTTT. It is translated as CATSRLGEGSTEAFF.

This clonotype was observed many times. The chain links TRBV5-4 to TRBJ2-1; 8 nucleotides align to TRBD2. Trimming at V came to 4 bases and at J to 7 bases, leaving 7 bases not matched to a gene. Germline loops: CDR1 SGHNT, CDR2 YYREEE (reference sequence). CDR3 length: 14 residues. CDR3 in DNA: TGTGCCAGCAGCGACAGCGGGGGAGGGAATGAGCAGTTCTTC. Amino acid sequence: CASSDSGGGNEQFF.

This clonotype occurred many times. CDR3 loop: CASSIKGNYGYTF. The CDR3 DNA is TGTGCCAGTAGTATCAAAGGGAACTATGGCTACACCTTC. J is TRBJ1-2 and V is TRBV19; unclear D gene. The germline gives CDR1 LNHDA, CDR2 SQIVND (reference sequence). V was trimmed by 3 bases and J by 2 bases, leaving 7 bases between them. This CDR3 is built from 13 residues.

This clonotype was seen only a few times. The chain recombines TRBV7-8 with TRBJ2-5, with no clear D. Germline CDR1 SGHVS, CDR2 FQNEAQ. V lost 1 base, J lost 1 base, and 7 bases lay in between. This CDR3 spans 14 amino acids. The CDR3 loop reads CASSLGRIQETQYF. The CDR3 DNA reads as TGTGCCAGCAGCTTAGGGCGGATCCAAGAGACCCAGTACTTC.

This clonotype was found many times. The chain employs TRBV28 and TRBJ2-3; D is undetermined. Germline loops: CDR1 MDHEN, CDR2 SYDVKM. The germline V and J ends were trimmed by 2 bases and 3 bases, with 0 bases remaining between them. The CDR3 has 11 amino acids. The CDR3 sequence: CASSLTDTQYF. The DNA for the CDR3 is TGTGCCAGCAGTTTAACAGATACGCAGTATTTT.

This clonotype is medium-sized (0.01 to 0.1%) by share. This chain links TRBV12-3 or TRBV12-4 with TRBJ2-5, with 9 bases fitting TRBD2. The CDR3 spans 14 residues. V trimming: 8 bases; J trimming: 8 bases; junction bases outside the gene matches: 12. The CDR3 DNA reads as TGTGCCAGCGGAGTAGCGGGGGATCCAGATACCCAGTACTTC. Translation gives CASGVAGDPDTQYF.

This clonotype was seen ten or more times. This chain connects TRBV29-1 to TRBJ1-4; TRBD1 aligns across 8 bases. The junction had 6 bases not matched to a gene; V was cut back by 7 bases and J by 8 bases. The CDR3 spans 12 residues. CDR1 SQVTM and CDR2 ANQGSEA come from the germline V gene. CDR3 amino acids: CSAGQGREKLFF. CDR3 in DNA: TGCAGCGCAGGACAGGGACGGGAAAAACTGTTTTTT.